This T cell receptor beta chain was documented in a study of beta chain features in type 1 diabetes. Study summary: Cell yields, gender and age were comparable in patients and healthy donors. Whole-study results and caveats: When cDNA is sequenced, cells with high TCR expression could be over-represented. Fewer insertions but more deletions were seen at VDJ junctions in type 1 diabetes patients. In every one of the four CD4+ subsets, TCRB CDR3s were moderately but significantly shorter in Type 1 diabetes patients.

The whole isolated RNA underwent reverse transcription, so sequencing captured expressed TCRB transcripts. The data were produced by immunoSEQ multiplex PCR, yet TCRdb's version contains in-frame clones alone and is incomplete. This table holds hundreds of thousands of clones, around 15% found once. Naive, central memory, regulatory and stem cell-like memory cells within the CD4+ compartment were sorted using CD45RO/CCR7/CD25/CD127/CD95/CD27. In germline, CDR1 is PRHDT, CDR2 FYEKMQ (reference sequence). The length of the CDR3 is 12 residues. Trimming cost V 3 bases and J 9 bases; bases outside gene matches: 5. Note on this clone: The target antigen is unknown.

The V call is TRBV13, the J call TRBJ2-7; 7 bases agree with TRBD2. This clonotype was obtained from a young man with type 1 diabetes. Sequencing input: naive CD4+ T cells from blood. The DNA for the CDR3 is TGTGCCAGCAGCTTGGATCGCGGGAGGCAGTACTTC. Residues: CASSLDRGRQYF.